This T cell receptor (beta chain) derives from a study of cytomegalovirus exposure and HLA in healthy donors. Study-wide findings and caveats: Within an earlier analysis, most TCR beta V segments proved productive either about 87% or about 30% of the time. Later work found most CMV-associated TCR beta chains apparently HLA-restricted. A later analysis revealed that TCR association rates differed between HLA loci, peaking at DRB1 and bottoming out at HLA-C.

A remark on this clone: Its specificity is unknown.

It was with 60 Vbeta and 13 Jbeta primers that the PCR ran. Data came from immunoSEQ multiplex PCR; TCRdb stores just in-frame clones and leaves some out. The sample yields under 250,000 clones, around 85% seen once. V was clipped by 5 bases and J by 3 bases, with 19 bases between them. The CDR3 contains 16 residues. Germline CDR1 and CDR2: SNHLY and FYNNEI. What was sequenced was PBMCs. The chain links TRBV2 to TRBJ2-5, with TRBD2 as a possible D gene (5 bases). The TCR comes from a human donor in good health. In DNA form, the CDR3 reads TGTGCCAGCAGTCTGGAGGTAGCGCGACCCAAAGAGACCCAGTACTTC. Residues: CASSLEVARPKETQYF.